Described below is a single T cell receptor beta chain sequence and its context. This clone was observed a single time. This clone's antigen is unknown. Base qualities were left out, and no much larger clone turns up one base away. These data originate in a study of cytomegalovirus exposure and HLA in healthy donors (dated by TCRdb to 2015 to 2018). For context, the study as a whole: According to a later analysis, one platform produced both the 120 validation repertoires and the approximately 660 repertoires of the first cohort. The study aimed to test whether cataloging public T cell receptors could reveal signatures of past pathogen exposure. A separate validation cohort of roughly 130 different subjects was used in addition to the roughly 620-subject first cohort. High-throughput TCR immunosequencing, statistical association of individual TCRs with disease status, and machine learning were combined to predict cytomegalovirus infection status. Beyond this particular receptor, the publication reports: According to the authors, the approach could potentially be generalized to other disease states and immunological phenotypes. The study gave a list of about 160 TCR beta chains associated with cytomegalovirus. In vitro tests confirmed that three of the cytomegalovirus-associated TCR beta chains recognize cytomegalovirus antigens. In a later analysis, TCRs clustered in the first cohort were found to also tend to co-occur in the 100 to 150 validation repertoires, with over 90% of cluster scores above 0. The validation cohort had no HLA typing available for a later analysis, so co-occurrence within that cohort was assessed over all 120 or so repertoires. Cytomegalovirus status was reported to be diagnosed by the classifier with high specificity and sensitivity in both the original and validation cohorts. Most TCR sequences were observed very rarely across donors, whereas some public TCRs were present in many individuals.

Donors formed part of the validation cohort, which comprised fewer than 150 subjects and was distinct from the first cohort of under 750 subjects. The library came from the immunoSEQ multiplex PCR assay. On the authors' methods: A statistical classification framework was developed to diagnose cytomegalovirus status using the catalog of TCR beta chain sequences. In its TCRdb copy, this immuneACCESS table keeps in-frame sequences only and misses some clones. Where compared with another copy, unresolved V genes explain less than half of these, and the others have no known cause. V and J calls and clone size are copied from that table; D and trimming were computed from the DNA. The sample has over 200,000 clones on record, over 65% of them singletons. The top ten clones comprise roughly 5.4% of the sample. The sample consisted of PBMCs. The receptor was isolated from a woman in her late teens or twenties in good health and CMV-seronegative.

The CDR3: CASSEGYSNQPQHF. The DNA is as follows: TGTGCCAGCAGTGAAGGGTATAGCAATCAGCCCCAGCATTTT. The receptor chain draws on TRBV2 and TRBJ1-5; there is no confident call for the D gene. CDR1 and CDR2, looked up from the germline V gene, are SNHLY and FYNNEI. The CDR3 runs 14 residues from the cysteine to the phenylalanine. Solely the CDR3 DNA is kept, with 42 bases framed from the first base. V and J lose 1 base and 0 bases, and a span of 4 bases separates them.